Listed below are T cell receptor beta chains from one sample, sequenced in a study of vaccination and CD4 T cells after COVID-19. Each CDR3 protein gets one entry after TCRdb re-called the PCR reads with MiXCR. The sample comprises some 13,000 distinct CDR3 sequences, 27% of which are singletons, and more than 7.5% rests with the top ten. Which antigens these TCRs recognize remains unknown. The sample consisted of CD4+ T cells from blood, cultured in vitro. These receptor sequences come from a human donor who had recovered from COVID-19. The CDR3 runs from the conserved cysteine through the conserved F or W. Each record gives: V gene, clone size, J gene, D gene, CDR3 protein, CDR3 DNA. The D gene is left open where the match is weak. A clone size is listed for some rows: how often the clone was seen (once, few, many), or a class if it is expanded.

v_gene: TRBV9; abundance: -; j_gene: TRBJ1-1; d_gene: -; CDR3aa: CASSGQLGNTEAFF; CDR3nt: TGTGCCAGCAGCGGACAGCTAGGTAACACTGAAGCTTTCTTT
v_gene: TRBV11-2; abundance: -; j_gene: TRBJ1-1; d_gene: TRBD1; CDR3aa: CASSLVGRGQTEAFF; CDR3nt: TGTGCCAGCAGCTTAGTAGGCAGGGGGCAAACTGAAGCTTTCTTT
v_gene: TRBV12-3/TRBV12-4; abundance: few; j_gene: TRBJ1-6; d_gene: TRBD1; CDR3aa: CASSSGQPGSPLHF; CDR3nt: TGTGCCAGCAGTTCGGGACAGCCGGGGTCACCCCTCCACTTT
v_gene: TRBV29-1; abundance: few; j_gene: TRBJ1-1; d_gene: -; CDR3aa: CSVSFPGQMKTEAFF; CDR3nt: TGCAGCGTTTCTTTTCCGGGACAAATGAAAACTGAAGCTTTCTTT
v_gene: TRBV5-1; abundance: -; j_gene: TRBJ2-7; d_gene: -; CDR3aa: CASSKGRQSPNEQYF; CDR3nt: TGCGCCAGCAGCAAAGGCCGACAGAGCCCAAACGAGCAGTACTTC
v_gene: TRBV7-9; abundance: -; j_gene: TRBJ2-2; d_gene: TRBD2; CDR3aa: CASSFPRGINTGELFF; CDR3nt: TGTGCCAGCAGCTTCCCGCGGGGGATTAACACCGGGGAGCTGTTTTTT
v_gene: TRBV5-1; abundance: -; j_gene: TRBJ1-6; d_gene: -; CDR3aa: CASSPENRFGSPLHF; CDR3nt: TGCGCCAGCAGCCCGGAGAATCGTTTTGGGTCACCCCTCCACTTT
v_gene: TRBV6-1; abundance: -; j_gene: TRBJ1-1; d_gene: -; CDR3aa: CASSRGEVIEAFF; CDR3nt: TGTGCCAGCAGTCGGGGGGAGGTCATTGAAGCTTTCTTT
v_gene: TRBV9; abundance: -; j_gene: TRBJ1-6; d_gene: TRBD1; CDR3aa: CASSAGDRGSPLHF; CDR3nt: TGTGCCAGCAGCGCGGGGGACAGGGGTTCACCCCTCCACTTT
v_gene: TRBV12-3/TRBV12-4; abundance: few; j_gene: TRBJ2-7; d_gene: -; CDR3aa: CASSLGPPYEQYF; CDR3nt: TGTGCCAGCAGTTTGGGGCCTCCCTACGAGCAGTACTTC
v_gene: TRBV6-1; abundance: -; j_gene: TRBJ1-2; d_gene: TRBD1; CDR3aa: CASSEVGQGISYGYTF; CDR3nt: TGTGCCAGCAGTGAAGTCGGACAGGGGATCTCCTATGGCTACACCTTC
v_gene: TRBV6-1; abundance: few; j_gene: TRBJ1-1; d_gene: -; CDR3aa: CAAHGASTEAFF; CDR3nt: TGTGCTGCCCACGGGGCTAGCACTGAAGCTTTCTTT
v_gene: TRBV7-2; abundance: few; j_gene: TRBJ2-1; d_gene: TRBD1; CDR3aa: CASSAYRGNEQFF; CDR3nt: TGTGCCAGCAGCGCCTACAGGGGGAATGAGCAGTTCTTC
v_gene: TRBV6-1; abundance: -; j_gene: TRBJ2-1; d_gene: -; CDR3aa: CASPKRLSGSYNEQFF; CDR3nt: TGTGCCAGCCCCAAGAGACTCTCAGGCTCCTACAATGAGCAGTTCTTC
v_gene: TRBV7-9; abundance: -; j_gene: TRBJ2-5; d_gene: TRBD2; CDR3aa: CASSRLAGGEETQYF; CDR3nt: TGTGCCAGCAGCCGACTAGCGGGGGGGGAGGAGACCCAGTACTTC
v_gene: TRBV20-1; abundance: -; j_gene: TRBJ1-2; d_gene: -; CDR3aa: CSTTPGTEGNYGYTF; CDR3nt: TGCAGTACTACCCCCGGGACCGAGGGGAACTATGGCTACACCTTC
v_gene: TRBV28; abundance: few; j_gene: TRBJ1-6; d_gene: TRBD1; CDR3aa: CASRIQGAPSPLHF; CDR3nt: TGTGCCAGCAGGATACAGGGGGCCCCTTCACCCCTCCACTTT
v_gene: TRBV5-6; abundance: -; j_gene: TRBJ1-1; d_gene: TRBD1; CDR3aa: CASSFNRGTEAFF; CDR3nt: TGTGCCAGCAGCTTTAACAGGGGCACTGAAGCTTTCTTT
v_gene: TRBV10-1; abundance: -; j_gene: TRBJ1-2; d_gene: -; CDR3aa: CASSEATNYGYTF; CDR3nt: TGCGCCAGCAGTGAGGCCACTAACTATGGCTACACCTTC
v_gene: TRBV7-9; abundance: few; j_gene: TRBJ2-3; d_gene: TRBD2; CDR3aa: CACGTSGADTQYF; CDR3nt: TGTGCCTGCGGCACTAGCGGGGCAGATACGCAGTATTTT
v_gene: TRBV19; abundance: few; j_gene: TRBJ1-5; d_gene: TRBD1; CDR3aa: CASSMTGLSNQPQHF; CDR3nt: TGTGCCAGTAGTATGACAGGGCTGAGCAATCAGCCCCAGCATTTT
v_gene: TRBV6-1; abundance: few; j_gene: TRBJ1-2; d_gene: -; CDR3aa: CASRVGGSNYGYTF; CDR3nt: TGTGCCAGCAGGGTCGGCGGATCGAACTATGGCTACACCTTC
v_gene: TRBV20-1; abundance: -; j_gene: TRBJ1-1; d_gene: TRBD1; CDR3aa: CSATPTGASTEAFF; CDR3nt: TGCAGTGCTACACCCACAGGGGCGAGCACTGAAGCTTTCTTT
v_gene: TRBV20-1; abundance: -; j_gene: TRBJ2-3; d_gene: TRBD1; CDR3aa: CSATGQGGTDTQYF; CDR3nt: TGCAGTGCTACGGGACAGGGGGGAACAGATACGCAGTATTTT
v_gene: TRBV12-5; abundance: few; j_gene: TRBJ2-2; d_gene: TRBD2; CDR3aa: CASGPKGLAGITGELFF; CDR3nt: TGTGCTAGTGGTCCAAAGGGCCTAGCGGGGATCACCGGGGAGCTGTTTTTT
v_gene: TRBV18; abundance: few; j_gene: TRBJ1-2; d_gene: -; CDR3aa: CASSPPTQARFNRDYGYTF; CDR3nt: TGTGCCAGCTCACCACCTACCCAGGCCAGATTCAACCGTGACTATGGCTACACCTTC
v_gene: TRBV6-1; abundance: medium-sized; j_gene: TRBJ1-2; d_gene: -; CDR3aa: CASSDGRYGYTF; CDR3nt: TGTGCCAGCAGTGATGGACGCTATGGCTACACCTTC
v_gene: TRBV6-2/TRBV6-3; abundance: -; j_gene: TRBJ1-4; d_gene: -; CDR3aa: CASSLMGKTNEKLFF; CDR3nt: TGTGCCAGCAGTTTAATGGGGAAAACTAATGAAAAACTGTTTTTT
v_gene: TRBV19; abundance: -; j_gene: TRBJ1-5; d_gene: -; CDR3aa: CASSRDLGNQPQHF; CDR3nt: TGTGCCAGTAGTAGGGACCTGGGCAATCAGCCCCAGCATTTT
v_gene: TRBV20-1; abundance: -; j_gene: TRBJ2-7; d_gene: TRBD2; CDR3aa: CSATFGTSGYEQYF; CDR3nt: TGCAGTGCAACGTTTGGGACTAGCGGCTACGAGCAGTACTTC
v_gene: TRBV19; abundance: -; j_gene: TRBJ1-6; d_gene: TRBD1; CDR3aa: CASSSTGIAYNSPLHF; CDR3nt: TGTGCCAGTAGTTCGACAGGGATCGCCTATAATTCACCCCTCCACTTT
v_gene: TRBV9; abundance: -; j_gene: TRBJ2-1; d_gene: TRBD2; CDR3aa: CASSVTGLTNEQFF; CDR3nt: TGTGCCAGCAGCGTGACGGGACTAACCAATGAGCAGTTCTTC
v_gene: TRBV19; abundance: -; j_gene: TRBJ2-1; d_gene: -; CDR3aa: CASSEEVTRTYNEQFF; CDR3nt: TGTGCCAGTAGCGAGGAGGTTACCAGGACCTACAATGAGCAGTTCTTC
v_gene: TRBV12-3/TRBV12-4; abundance: few; j_gene: TRBJ1-5; d_gene: -; CDR3aa: CASSLQGAPQHF; CDR3nt: TGTGCCAGCAGTCTACAGGGAGCGCCCCAGCATTTT
v_gene: TRBV5-1; abundance: once; j_gene: TRBJ1-3; d_gene: -; CDR3aa: CASSSSRAFGNTIYF; CDR3nt: TGCGCCAGCAGCTCTAGCAGGGCTTTTGGAAACACCATATATTTT
v_gene: TRBV30; abundance: -; j_gene: TRBJ2-7; d_gene: TRBD2; CDR3aa: CAWSHRGLAVLQYF; CDR3nt: TGTGCCTGGAGCCATCGGGGACTAGCGGTATTACAGTACTTC
v_gene: TRBV30; abundance: -; j_gene: TRBJ1-3; d_gene: TRBD1; CDR3aa: CAWSLEGANTIYF; CDR3nt: TGTGCCTGGAGCCTTGAGGGGGCTAACACCATATATTTT